A single sample is the source of the 27 T cell receptor beta chains below, sequenced in a study of blood T cell repertoires in COVID-19. Clones were read by immunoSEQ multiplex PCR, and TCRdb kept only the in-frame ones, dropping some. The sample includes 150,000 or so clones, about nine tenths of them seen just once. Sequencing was done on a sample of PBMCs or T cells enriched from blood (not recorded which). Source of these receptors: a man between 50 and 59 years old who had recovered from COVID-19.

This chain joins TRBV7-2 and TRBJ2-4; 8 nucleotides line up with TRBD2. The CDR3 extends over 17 amino acids. Germline-derived CDR1 and CDR2 are SGHTA and FQGNSA. Losses at the gene ends were 1 base for V and 4 bases for J; bases not matched to a gene: 9. The CDR3 DNA sequence: TGTGCCAGCAGCTTAGAATTTGTTAGCGGGGCGAAAAACATTCAGTACTTC. Protein: CASSLEFVSGAKNIQYF.

The chain links TRBV10-3 to TRBJ1-6; the D gene is possibly TRBD1 (5 bases). V dropped 3 bases and J dropped 5 bases, with 8 bases sitting between them. Germline V gene data show CDR1 as ENHRY and CDR2 as SYGVKD. This CDR3 spans 14 amino acids. CDR3 sequence reads: CAISDDRNNSPLHF. CDR3 DNA sequence: TGTGCCATCAGTGATGACAGAAATAATTCACCCCTCCACTTT.

This rearrangement joins TRBV28 to TRBJ1-5, with D possibly TRBD1 on 5 matching bases. The CDR3 extends over 16 amino acids. Germline loops: CDR1 MDHEN, CDR2 SYDVKM. The V end lost 3 bases, the J end lost 7 bases, and 19 bases lay between the germline ends. The CDR3 spells CASSFFFGDYSQPQHF. CDR3 in DNA: TGTGCCAGCAGTTTCTTTTTTGGGGACTACAGCCAGCCCCAGCATTTT.

V is TRBV2 and J is TRBJ1-6; TRBD1 matches 9 bases. The ends lost 7 bases at V and 9 bases at J; junction bases unmatched: 7. This CDR3 region has 14 residues. Germline assignment: CDR1 SNHLY and CDR2 FYNNEI. The CDR3 sequence is CASKIQGAGSPLHF. As DNA, the CDR3 is TGTGCCAGCAAAATACAGGGGGCAGGTTCACCCCTCCACTTT.

This clone has only one observation. CDR3 region: CASSRDRGDEQYF. In DNA, the CDR3 is TGCGCCAGCAGCCGAGACAGGGGAGACGAGCAGTACTTC. The chain uses TRBV5-1 and TRBJ2-7, with 8 positions matching TRBD1. V was pared by 4 bases and J by 5 bases, with 5 bases of the junction left unmatched. Germline V gene sequence: CDR1 SGHRS, CDR2 YFSETQ. The CDR3 is 13 amino acids.

V is TRBV7-2 and J is TRBJ1-1, with D tentatively TRBD1 (6 bases). Trimming shortened V by 5 bases and J by 0 bases, and 7 bases separated the two germline ends. Germline CDR1 SGHTA, CDR2 FQGNSA. The CDR3 sequence is 13 residues long. CDR3 sequence reads: CASSGQLNTEAFF. As DNA, the CDR3 is TGTGCCAGCAGCGGACAGCTGAACACTGAAGCTTTCTTT.

This chain joins TRBV7-2 and TRBJ1-4, with TRBD1 matching over 8 bases. V lost 5 bases and J lost 10; bases outside the gene matches: 9. The CDR3 totals 14 residues. The germline CDR1 and CDR2 sequences are SGHTA and FQGNSA. The CDR3 region has the DNA TGTGCCAGCAGCCCGACAGGGGTTGCAGGAAAACTGTTTTTT. Translation: CASSPTGVAGKLFF.

The chain has TRBV3-1 (or the pseudogene TRBV3-2) and TRBJ2-7, with a tentative D call TRBD1 (5 bases). With 1 base removed from V and 2 bases from J, the gap between germline ends came to 18 bases. Germline lookup yields CDR1 LGHDT and CDR2 YNNKEL (reference sequence). The CDR3 totals 17 residues. CDR3 DNA sequence: TGTGCCAGCAGCCAAGTGTTTCTCTCTGGACATACCTACGAGCAGTACGTC. As protein: CASSQVFLSGHTYEQYV.

This clone was found a few times. The V and J genes are TRBV7-2 and TRBJ2-7; maybe TRBD1 (5 bases). The CDR3 covers 14 residues. CDR1 is SGHTA and CDR2 is FQGNSA in the germline V gene. V lost 5 bases and J lost 2, with 13 bases in between. CDR3 region: CASSLGAWAYEQYF. The CDR3 bases are TGTGCCAGCAGCCTAGGGGCCTGGGCCTACGAGCAGTACTTC.

The chain is built from TRBV9 and TRBJ2-5; possibly TRBD1 for D (5 bases). V lost 0 bases, J lost 2 bases, and 5 bases lay in between. CDR3 length equals 13 residues. Germline CDR1 and CDR2: SGDLS and YYNGEE. The CDR3: CASSVGTQETQYF. CDR3 coding DNA: TGTGCCAGCAGCGTAGGGACACAAGAGACCCAGTACTTC.

On this clone itself: Different DNA sequences within this sample yield the same CDR3. The V gene is TRBV5-5, the J gene TRBJ1-3; weak D call: TRBD1 (5 bases). The germline V gene has CDR1 SGHKS and CDR2 YYEKEE (reference sequence). This CDR3 contains 13 residues. Trimming left V 4 bases short and J 2 bases short, with 7 bases between. The CDR3 here is CASSPGTGNTIYF. CDR3 coding DNA: TGTGCCAGCAGCCCAGGGACTGGAAACACCATATATTTT. Full variable domain (rest looked up from reference TRBV5-5 and TRBJ1-3): DAGVTQSPTHLIKTRGQQVTLRCSPISGHKSVSWYQQVLGQGPQFIFQYYEKEERGRGNFPDRFSARQFPNYSSELNVNALLLGDSALYLCASSPGTGNTIYFGEGSWLTVV.

The chain couples TRBV2 to TRBJ2-4, with TRBD1 as a possible D gene (6 bases). The CDR3 is 14 amino acids. Trimming shortened V by 1 base and J by 9 bases, and 13 bases separated the two germline ends. The germline V gene has CDR1 SNHLY and CDR2 FYNNEI. The CDR3 reads CASSEGAGDGIQYF. CDR3 DNA: TGTGCCAGCAGTGAAGGGGCAGGGGACGGCATTCAGTACTTC.

The chain couples TRBV19 to TRBJ1-6; 7 nucleotides line up with TRBD1. Germline CDR1 reads LNHDA; CDR2 reads SQIVND (reference sequence). This CDR3 contains 13 residues. J was trimmed by 14 bases and V by 6 bases; bases with no gene match: 10. Here the CDR3 reads CASSVATGTTLHF. In DNA, the CDR3 is TGTGCCAGTAGCGTGGCGACAGGGACCACCCTCCACTTT.

The chain links TRBV25-1 to TRBJ2-1, with TRBD2 matching over 9 bases. Looked up from germline, CDR1 is MGHDK and CDR2 is SYGVNS. The CDR3 sequence is 16 residues long. The V gene end was trimmed by 9 bases and the J gene end by 0 bases; junction bases not matched to a gene: 9. CDR3 sequence reads: CASGAGGTSSYNEQFF. The CDR3, as DNA: TGTGCCAGTGGAGCGGGGGGCACCAGCTCCTACAATGAGCAGTTCTTC.

The chain joins TRBV7-2 to TRBJ2-7; no clear D. Per germline, CDR1 SGHTA and CDR2 FQGNSA. Trimming took 1 base from V and 4 from J, leaving 8 bases between them. This CDR3 region has 13 residues. CDR3 in DNA: TGTGCCAGCAGCTTAGGGGCAAGGTACGAGCAGTACTTC. Protein product: CASSLGARYEQYF.

The chain employs TRBV13 and TRBJ1-2; TRBD1 is a possible D gene (5 bases). The V gene lost 1 base and the J gene lost 5 bases, with 11 bases spanning the gap. CDR3 length: 14 amino acids. CDR1 is PRHDT and CDR2 is FYEKMQ in the germline V gene (reference sequence). The CDR3 is CASSLAQGWYGYTF. The CDR3 DNA reads TGTGCCAGCAGCTTAGCGCAGGGTTGGTATGGCTACACCTTC.

This clone has only a few counts. Here the CDR3 DNA reads TGTGCCAGCAAATCCTGGGGGGTTTACGGCTACACCTTC. It specifies CASKSWGVYGYTF. J is TRBJ1-2 and V is TRBV27, with a weak D call TRBD1 (5 bases). Germline lookup yields CDR1 MNHEY and CDR2 SMNVEV (reference sequence). V was cut by 7 bases and J by 8 bases, with 17 bases left in between. CDR3 size: 13 residues.

This clone was seen only a few times. The chain joins TRBV7-3 to TRBJ1-1; D perhaps matches TRBD1 (6 bases). CDR1 is SGHTA and CDR2 is FQGTGA in the germline V gene. Trimming removed 8 bases at V and 3 bases at J, with 13 bases between. The CDR3 totals 13 residues. The CDR3 protein is CASRRQVYTEAFF. The CDR3 bases are TGTGCCAGCCGAAGACAGGTGTACACTGAAGCTTTCTTT.

This chain connects TRBV4-3 to TRBJ2-4; 8 positions agree with TRBD1. V gave up 0 bases and J gave up 9 bases; unmatched junction bases: 1. This CDR3 spans 13 amino acids. Germline V gene data show CDR1 as LGHNA and CDR2 as YSLEER. The chain's CDR3 is CASSQDTGGIQYF. CDR3 sequence (DNA): TGCGCCAGCAGCCAAGATACAGGGGGCATTCAGTACTTC.

The V and J genes are TRBV13 and TRBJ1-6, with a tentative D call TRBD1 (6 bases). V lost 5 bases and J lost 8, with 19 bases in between. This CDR3 spans 16 amino acids. Germline lookup yields CDR1 PRHDT and CDR2 FYEKMQ (reference sequence). DNA of the CDR3: TGTGCCAGCAGCCGTTCCCCGGGGGGCCAACATTCACCCCTCCACTTT. This gives the protein CASSRSPGGQHSPLHF.

The J gene is TRBJ1-2, the V gene TRBV3-1 (or the pseudogene TRBV3-2), with TRBD1 identical over 7 bases. V shed 4 bases and J 4 bases; nucleotides not matched to a gene: 6. The germline V gene encodes CDR1 LGHDT and CDR2 YNNKEL (reference sequence). The CDR3 consists of 14 residues. This CDR3 reads CASSPKRDSYGYTF. The DNA of the CDR3 is TGTGCCAGCAGCCCTAAGAGGGACAGCTATGGCTACACCTTC.

This clone was seen only once. This chain links TRBV6-5 with TRBJ1-5; D possibly corresponds to TRBD1 (6 bases). This CDR3 has 15 amino acids. V was pared by 0 bases and J by 5 bases, with 11 bases between. CDR1 is MNHEY, CDR2 SVGAGI, per germline. CDR3 nucleotides: TGTGCCAGCAGTTACTCCCGGCAGGGGCATCAGCCCCAGCATTTT. Amino acids: CASSYSRQGHQPQHF.

The rearrangement uses TRBV24-1 and TRBJ2-5; tentatively, D is TRBD1 (5 bases). The germline V gene encodes CDR1 KGHDR and CDR2 SFDVKD. The germline V and J ends were trimmed by 6 bases and 4 bases, with 14 bases remaining between them. This CDR3 contains 14 residues. The CDR3 sequence is CATSSSGWPETQYF. In DNA form, the CDR3 reads TGTGCCACCAGTAGTTCAGGGTGGCCAGAGACCCAGTACTTC.

J is TRBJ1-1 and V is TRBV27, with D unclear. Germline assignment: CDR1 MNHEY and CDR2 SMNVEV (reference sequence). There are 13 residues in the CDR3. Trimming took 2 bases from V and 0 from J, leaving 4 bases between them. For the CDR3, the DNA is TGTGCCAGCAGTTTACGGTTGAACACTGAAGCTTTCTTT. Translating it yields CASSLRLNTEAFF.

The chain uses TRBV10-2 and TRBJ2-3, with 8 bases lining up with TRBD2. This CDR3 spans 14 amino acids. From germline, CDR1 is WSHSY and CDR2 SAAADI. Losses at the gene ends were 6 bases for V and 0 bases for J; bases not matched to a gene: 2. CDR3 in amino acids: CASSVAGSTDTQYF. DNA of the CDR3: TGCGCCAGCAGCGTAGCGGGGAGCACAGATACGCAGTATTTT.

This clone appeared a single time. The gene calls are TRBV5-5 and TRBJ1-4; a weak D match, TRBD1 (5 bases). Looked up from germline, CDR1 is SGHKS and CDR2 is YYEKEE (reference sequence). The V and J ends lost 3 bases and 7 bases respectively, with 16 bases between them. The CDR3 spans 15 residues. CDR3 in DNA: TGTGCCAGCAGCTGGAGGTGGCAGGGAGGTGAAAAACTGTTTTTT. It encodes CASSWRWQGGEKLFF.

The rearrangement uses TRBV18 and TRBJ1-2, with TRBD1 matching over 7 bases. CDR3 length: 15 amino acids. Per germline, CDR1 KGHSH and CDR2 LQKENI. V gave up 3 bases and J gave up 7 bases; unmatched junction bases: 11. CDR3 in amino acids: CASSPSLTGYGGYTF. Here the CDR3 DNA reads TGTGCCAGCTCACCGTCGCTGACAGGGTATGGTGGCTACACCTTC. Variable domain in full (rest from reference TRBV18 and TRBJ1-2): NAGVMQNPRHLVRRRGQEARLRCSPMKGHSHVYWYRQLPEEGLKFMVYLQKENIIDESGMPKERFSAEFPKEGPSILRIQQVVRGDSAAYFCASSPSLTGYGGYTFGSGTRLTVV.